The clone carrying this T cell receptor beta chain has just a few counts. Measured with immunoSEQ multiplex PCR; TCRdb has only the in-frame clones, and not every one. The sample consists of around 30,000 clones, roughly 60% of them appearing once. The sample comes from a study of cytotoxic CD8 clonotypes in ibrutinib-treated CLL. Overall study: For this cohort, patients were approximately ten relapsed/refractory and under 16 treatment-naive, while 17 were IGHV unmutated. Samples showed on average about 280,000 productive templates and around 94,000 productive rearrangements.

This CDR3 is 11 amino acids long. Between the trimmed V and J ends, which lost 3 bases and 9 bases, there was a span of 7 bases. Per germline, CDR1 SGDLS and CDR2 YYNGEE. This receptor was obtained from a human donor with chronic lymphocytic leukemia. This specimen consisted of PBMCs, obtained before ibrutinib treatment. The rearrangement links TRBV9 to TRBJ2-1; the D is unclear. The CDR3, as DNA: TGTGCCAGCAGCGCACGGGCTGAGCAGTTCTTC. Protein: CASSARAEQFF.